The present T cell receptor beta chain was sequenced within a study of cytomegalovirus exposure and HLA in healthy donors. Study results and caveats: Across all donors, roughly uniform sequencing depth was an assumption of the presence/absence analyses. Differences between HLA loci emerged in a later analysis of TCR association rates, with DRB1 most and HLA-C fewest.

The PCR was carried out with 60 Vbeta primers and 13 Jbeta primers. TCRdb's copy holds only in-frame clones and misses some; the assay was immunoSEQ multiplex PCR. The sample consists of about 130,000 clones, 75% to 85% of them appearing once. The germline CDR1 and CDR2 sequences are MGHRA and YSYEKL. V lost 3 bases and J lost 3, with 13 bases in between. The CDR3 is made up of 15 amino acids. Turning to this clone: Its target is not known.

Sample: PBMCs. This receptor was obtained from a man in his fifties or sixties in good health and CMV-seronegative. The V and J genes are TRBV4-1 and TRBJ2-3; TRBD2 is a possible D gene (5 bases). The CDR3 region is CASSHLGSRTDTQYF. CDR3 DNA sequence: TGCGCCAGCAGCCATCTTGGGAGTCGGACAGATACGCAGTATTTT.